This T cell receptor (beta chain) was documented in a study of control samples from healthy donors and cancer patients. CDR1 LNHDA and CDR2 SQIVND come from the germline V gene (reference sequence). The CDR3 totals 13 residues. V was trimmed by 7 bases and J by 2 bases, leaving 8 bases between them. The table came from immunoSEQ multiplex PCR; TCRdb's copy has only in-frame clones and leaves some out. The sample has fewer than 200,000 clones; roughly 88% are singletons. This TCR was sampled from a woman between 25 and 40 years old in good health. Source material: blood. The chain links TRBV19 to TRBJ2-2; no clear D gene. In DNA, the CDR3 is TGTGCCAGTAAGGAGCCTAACACCGGGGAGCTGTTTTTT. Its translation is CASKEPNTGELFF.